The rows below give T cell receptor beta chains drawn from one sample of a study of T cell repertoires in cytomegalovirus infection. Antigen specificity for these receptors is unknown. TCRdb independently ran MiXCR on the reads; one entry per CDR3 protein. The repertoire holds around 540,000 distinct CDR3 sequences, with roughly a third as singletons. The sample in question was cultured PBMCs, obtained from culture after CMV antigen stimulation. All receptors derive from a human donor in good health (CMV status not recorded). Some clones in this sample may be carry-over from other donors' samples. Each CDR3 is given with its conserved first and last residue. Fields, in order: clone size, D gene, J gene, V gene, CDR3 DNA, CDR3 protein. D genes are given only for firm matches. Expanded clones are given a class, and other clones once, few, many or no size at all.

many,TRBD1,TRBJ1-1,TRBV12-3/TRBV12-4,TGTGCCAGCAGTTCAGGACAGGGTGAGAACACTGAAGCTTTCTTT,CASSSGQGENTEAFF
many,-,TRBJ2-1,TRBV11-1,TGTGCCAGCAGCTTATCCGATCGCTCCTACAATGAGCAGTTCTTC,CASSLSDRSYNEQFF
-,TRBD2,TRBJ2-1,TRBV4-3,TGCGCCAGCAGCCAGCCGACTAGCGGCAATGAGCAGTTCTTC,CASSQPTSGNEQFF
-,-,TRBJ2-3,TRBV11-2,TGTGCCAGCAGCCTTACCTGGAGCACAGATACGCAGTATTTT,CASSLTWSTDTQYF
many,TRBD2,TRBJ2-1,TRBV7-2,TGTGCCAGCAGCCCGACGCTTAGCGGGAGGGCCAATGAGCAGTTCTTC,CASSPTLSGRANEQFF
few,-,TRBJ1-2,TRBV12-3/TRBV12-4,TGTGCCAGCAGTTTTCAAAACTATGGCTACACCTTC,CASSFQNYGYTF
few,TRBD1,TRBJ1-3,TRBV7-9,TGTGCCAGCAGCTTAGGGGCGGGACAGGGAGCTGGAAACACCATATATTTT,CASSLGAGQGAGNTIYF
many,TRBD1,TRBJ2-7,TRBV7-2,TGTGCCAGCAGCGCGGGACAGGCAAACTACGAGCAGTACTTC,CASSAGQANYEQYF
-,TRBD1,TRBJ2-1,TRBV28,TGTGCCAGCAGTTTACCTGGACAGGGGTCATCGGATGAGCAGTTCTTC,CASSLPGQGSSDEQFF
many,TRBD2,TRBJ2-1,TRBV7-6,TGTGCCAGCAGCTTACTATTCCCAGCGGGGACCCTCTACAATGAGCAGTTCTTC,CASSLLFPAGTLYNEQFF
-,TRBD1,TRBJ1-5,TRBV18,TGTGCCAGCTCACCTTCGGGGACAGGCAATCAGCCCCAGCATTTT,CASSPSGTGNQPQHF
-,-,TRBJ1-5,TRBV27,TGTGCCAGCAGTTTATCCAGGATGAATCAGCCCCAGCATTTT,CASSLSRMNQPQHF
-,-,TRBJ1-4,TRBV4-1,TGCGCCAGCAGCCTCATCCTTAGCGAAAAACTGTTTTTT,CASSLILSEKLFF
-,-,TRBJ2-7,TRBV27,TGTGCCAGCAGTACAGTCCCGACCTACGAGCAGTACTTC,CASSTVPTYEQYF
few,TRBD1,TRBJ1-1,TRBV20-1,TGCAGTGCTAGTGTTGTCAGGGGGTTCACTGAAGCTTTCTTT,CSASVVRGFTEAFF
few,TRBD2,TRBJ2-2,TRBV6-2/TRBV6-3,TGTGCCAGCAGTTTCGACAGCGGGACGTTCACCGGGGAGCTGTTTTTT,CASSFDSGTFTGELFF
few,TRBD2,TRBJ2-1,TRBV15,TGTGCCACCAGCAGAGAGGGACTAGACAATGAGCAGTTCTTC,CATSREGLDNEQFF
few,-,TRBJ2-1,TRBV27,TGTGCCAGCGCCACGGCGAATGAGCAGTTCTTC,CASATANEQFF
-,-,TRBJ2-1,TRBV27,TGTGCCAGCAGTCCCCAAGGAGTGACCTCCTACAATGAGCAGTTCTTC,CASSPQGVTSYNEQFF
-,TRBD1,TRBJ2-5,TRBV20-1,TGCAGTGCTAGGACAGGGGGTTCGGAGACCCAGTACTTC,CSARTGGSETQYF
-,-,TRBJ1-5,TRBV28,TGTGCCAGCAGTTTTTCTAATAGCAATCAGCCCCAGCATTTT,CASSFSNSNQPQHF
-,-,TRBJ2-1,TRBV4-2,TGTGCCAGCAGCCAAGAGGGGACGGCTGAGCAGTTCTTC,CASSQEGTAEQFF
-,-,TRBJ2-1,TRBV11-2,TGTGCCAGCAGCCACAACCAGGACACGGGGCAGTTCTTC,CASSHNQDTGQFF
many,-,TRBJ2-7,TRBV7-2,TGTGCCAGCAGCTTAGAGGTGGGGTCCTACGAGCAGTACTTC,CASSLEVGSYEQYF
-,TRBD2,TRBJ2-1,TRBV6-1,TGTGCCAGCAGCCCACTAGCGGGAGGGGCCGGGAGCTCCTACAATGAGCAGTTCTTC,CASSPLAGGAGSSYNEQFF
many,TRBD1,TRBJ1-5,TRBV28,TGTGCCAGCAGTTTATTCCGCGGGACAGGGGGCAATCAGCCCCAGCATTTT,CASSLFRGTGGNQPQHF
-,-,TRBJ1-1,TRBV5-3,TGTGCCAGCAGCTTGGGTGGGGGGGCGCGAGTCACTGAAGCTTTCTTT,CASSLGGGARVTEAFF
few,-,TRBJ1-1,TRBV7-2,TGTGCCAGCAGCTTAGTGATGTCGGGGAGGACTGAAGCTTTCTTT,CASSLVMSGRTEAFF
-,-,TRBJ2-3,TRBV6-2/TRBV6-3,TGTGCCAGCAGACGCCCACCCACAGATACGCAGTATTTT,CASRRPPTDTQYF
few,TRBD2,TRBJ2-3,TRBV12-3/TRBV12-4,TGTGCCAGCAGGGAAAGCGGGAGGGCCAGAGATACGCAGTATTTT,CASRESGRARDTQYF
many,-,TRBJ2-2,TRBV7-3,TGTGCCAGCAGCTTAACATGGACACCGAACACCGGGGAGCTGTTTTTT,CASSLTWTPNTGELFF
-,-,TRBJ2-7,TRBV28,TGTGCCAGCAGTCACCAGGGGCAGGACGAGTTTCCCTACGAGCAGTACTTC,CASSHQGQDEFPYEQYF
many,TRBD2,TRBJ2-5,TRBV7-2,TGTGCCAGCAGCTTAGCGTCTAGCGGGAGAACCCAGTACTTC,CASSLASSGRTQYF
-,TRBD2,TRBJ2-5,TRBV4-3,TGCGCCAGCAGCCAAGGTCTAGCGGTTCGAGAGACCCAGTACTTC,CASSQGLAVRETQYF
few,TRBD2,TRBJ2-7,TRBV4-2,TGTGCCAGCAGCCAAGATTCCACTAGCGGGTTATTGGAGCAGTACTTC,CASSQDSTSGLLEQYF
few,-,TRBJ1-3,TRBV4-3,TGCGCCAGCAGCCGAGAATCTGGAAACACCATATATTTT,CASSRESGNTIYF
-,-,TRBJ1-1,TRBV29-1,TGCAGCGTTTCAGGGGTAGTGTGGACTGAAGCTTTCTTT,CSVSGVVWTEAFF
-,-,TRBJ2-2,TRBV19,TGTGCCAGTAGTGTGGGTTATGGGTGGCGGACGAACACCGGGGAGCTGTTTTTT,CASSVGYGWRTNTGELFF
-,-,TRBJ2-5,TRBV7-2,TGTGCCAGCAGCTTAGCGTGGGCAGTAGAGACCCAGTACTTC,CASSLAWAVETQYF
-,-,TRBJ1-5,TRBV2,TGTGCCAGCAGTGACGGAAGGGACAATCAGCCCCAGCATTTT,CASSDGRDNQPQHF
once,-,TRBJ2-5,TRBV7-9,TGTGCCAGCAGACAGGTCGACGGTGGACAAGAGACCCAGTACTTC,CASRQVDGGQETQYF
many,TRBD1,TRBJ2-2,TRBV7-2,TGTGCCAGCAGCCCCGGACAGGGGGGCGGGGAGCTGTTTTTT,CASSPGQGGGELFF
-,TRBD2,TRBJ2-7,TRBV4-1,TGCGCCAGCAGCCGTAAACTAGCGGGAGGGGACAACGAGCAGTACTTC,CASSRKLAGGDNEQYF
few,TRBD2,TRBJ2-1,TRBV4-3,TGCGCCAGCAGCGACGGACTAGGGCGGACCTACAATGAGCAGTTCTTC,CASSDGLGRTYNEQFF
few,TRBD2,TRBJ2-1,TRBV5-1,TGCGCCAGCAGCTTGGGACTAGCGGGATTGGATGAGCAGTTCTTC,CASSLGLAGLDEQFF
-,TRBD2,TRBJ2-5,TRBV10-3,TGTGCCATCAGTGAGGGACTAGAAGTGGAGACCCAGTACTTC,CAISEGLEVETQYF
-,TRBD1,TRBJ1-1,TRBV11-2,TGTGCCAGCATCCCTTCAGGGGGCAGGGGCACTGAAGCTTTCTTT,CASIPSGGRGTEAFF
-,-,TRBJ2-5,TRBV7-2,TGTGCCAGCAGCTTCACGTACCAAGAGACCCAGTACTTC,CASSFTYQETQYF
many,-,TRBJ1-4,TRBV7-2,TGTGCCAGCAGCCCCCTAGAAAATGAAAAACTGTTTTTT,CASSPLENEKLFF
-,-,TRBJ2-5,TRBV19,TGTGCCAGTAGTATAGATCCGGAGGGAGAAGAGACCCAGTACTTC,CASSIDPEGEETQYF
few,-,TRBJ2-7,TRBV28,TGTGCCAGCAGTTTGGGCCATGAGACCGAGCAGTACTTC,CASSLGHETEQYF
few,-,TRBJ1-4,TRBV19,TGTGCCAGTAATGGTCGCATGGGAGAAAAACTGTTTTTT,CASNGRMGEKLFF
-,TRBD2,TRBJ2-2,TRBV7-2,TGTGCCAGCAGCCCTTCGACTAGCGAGAGGAAGTCCGGGGAGCTGTTTTTT,CASSPSTSERKSGELFF
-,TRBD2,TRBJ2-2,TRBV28,TGTGCCAGCAGTCGGGGGACTAGCCTAACCGGGGAGCTGTTTTTT,CASSRGTSLTGELFF
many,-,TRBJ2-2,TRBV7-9,TGTGCCACTAACCCAAAGCGGGAGCTGTTTTTT,CATNPKRELFF